This T cell receptor (beta chain) derives from a study of blood T cell repertoires in COVID-19. Turning to the study itself: Acute and convalescent COVID-19 specimens originated in the United States, Italy and Spain. Sample material is recorded as cDNA or gDNA derived from T cells, B-cell-depleted T cells, or PBMCs.

In the source study's methods: Estimates of nucleated cell counts were drawn from the amplification of reference gene primers. Assay used: immunoSEQ multiplex PCR; TCRdb lists only in-frame clones, some missing. V and J calls and clone size come straight from that table; D and trimming were deduced from the DNA. This table holds fewer than 180,000 clones, 87% found once. Germline CDR1 is SGHNT and CDR2 is YYREEE (reference sequence). The CDR3 extends over 12 amino acids. V lost 0 bases and J 4 bases, leaving 5 bases between the germline ends. The J gene is TRBJ2-7, the V gene TRBV5-4, with D hard to call. This TCR derives from a woman aged 60-70 years with active or convalescent COVID-19. The source material was peripheral blood. The CDR3 nucleotides read TGTGCCAGCAGCTTGGAATCTTACGAGCAGTACTTC. Protein sequence: CASSLESYEQYF.